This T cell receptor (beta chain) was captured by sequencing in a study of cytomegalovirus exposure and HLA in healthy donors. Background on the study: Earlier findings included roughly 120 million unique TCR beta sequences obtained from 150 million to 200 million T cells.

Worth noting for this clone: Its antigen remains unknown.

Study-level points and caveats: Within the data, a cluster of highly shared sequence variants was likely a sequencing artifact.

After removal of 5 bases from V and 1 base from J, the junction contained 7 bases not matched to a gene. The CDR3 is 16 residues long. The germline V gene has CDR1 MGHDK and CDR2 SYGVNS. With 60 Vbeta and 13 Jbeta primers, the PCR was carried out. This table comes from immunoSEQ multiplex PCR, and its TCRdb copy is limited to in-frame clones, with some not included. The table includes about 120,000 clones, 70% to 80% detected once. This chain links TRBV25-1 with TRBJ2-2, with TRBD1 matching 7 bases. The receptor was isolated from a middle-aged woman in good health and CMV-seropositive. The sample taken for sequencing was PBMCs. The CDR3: CASSPMRTGNTGELFF. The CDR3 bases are TGTGCCAGCAGTCCAATGCGGACAGGGAACACCGGGGAGCTGTTTTTT.